Described below is a single T cell receptor (beta chain) sequence and its context. The sample belongs to a study of technical replicates of blood from a few donors. The repertoire was sequenced with immunoSEQ multiplex PCR; TCRdb's copy has only in-frame clones and lacks some. The sample consists of more than 65,000 clones, 80% to 90% of them appearing once. The CDR3 totals 15 residues. From germline, CDR1 is LGHNA and CDR2 YSLEER. Trimming stripped 1 base from V and 0 bases from J, with 10 bases between. The sample consisted of PBMCs. The V and J genes are TRBV4-3 and TRBJ2-7; TRBD2 is a possible D gene (5 bases). The receptor was derived from a human donor in good health. Some clones in this sample may be carry-over from other donors' samples. Here the CDR3 reads CASSQVRDTSYEQYF. The CDR3 region has the DNA TGCGCCAGCAGCCAAGTCCGGGATACCTCCTACGAGCAGTACTTC.